This T cell receptor (beta chain) was identified in a study of blood T cell repertoires in COVID-19. At the level of the study: Both acute and convalescent COVID-19 samples were obtained from the United States, Italy and Spain. The cDNA or gDNA used as material had been derived from T cells, B-cell-depleted T cells, or PBMCs.

V lost 5 bases to trimming and J lost 4 bases; unmatched junction nucleotides: 18. The germline V gene has CDR1 SGHAT and CDR2 FQNNGV. This CDR3 is built from 19 residues. Original analysis: Cell counts per sample came from amplifying reference gene primers. Produced via immunoSEQ multiplex PCR; TCRdb's table is partial and in-frame only. V and J calls plus clone size are reproduced from that table; the DNA served to infer D and trimming. The data show 65,000 to 75,000 clones, approximately 80% seen once. The sequenced material came from peripheral blood. V gene TRBV11-2 combines with J gene TRBJ1-1, with 11 bases matching TRBD1. The TCR comes from a human donor in a cohort sampled during active COVID-19. The CDR3 protein is CASSPFTGTGGRRSTEAFF. The CDR3 DNA follows: TGTGCCAGCAGCCCATTTACGGGGACAGGGGGAAGGAGGAGCACTGAAGCTTTCTTT.